Listed here are 18 T cell receptor beta chains from one sample, sequenced in a study of shared clonotypes between healthy human individuals (dated by TCRdb to 2018 to 2021). The library was obtained by the immunoSEQ multiplex PCR assay. TCRdb holds this immuneACCESS table with in-frame rearrangements only. Some clones are missing; in checked studies, unresolved V genes explain under half, and the rest has no known cause. This sample lists around 2.5 million clones; approximately 94% were detected once. Roughly 0.39% of the sample is in the top ten clones. The sequencing input was naive CD4+ T cells from PBMCs. What the cell subset or site label conveys for this sample: CD45RA+ positively selected. The receptors derive from a man aged 18 to 30 in good health. Some clones in this sample may be carry-over from other donors' samples.

This sequence joins TRBV6-6 and TRBJ1-4; D gene ambiguous. The germline CDR1 and CDR2 sequences are MNHNY and SVGAGI (reference sequence). The germline V and J ends were trimmed by 6 bases and 6 bases, with 11 bases remaining between them. The CDR3 totals 13 residues. This CDR3 reads CASRSRVDEKLFF. CDR3 bases: TGTGCCAGCAGGTCTAGGGTGGATGAAAAACTGTTTTTT.

The J gene is TRBJ1-2, the V gene TRBV5-1; tentatively, D is TRBD1 (5 bases). V lost 5 bases and J 4 bases, leaving 12 bases between the germline ends. The germline V gene has CDR1 SGHRS and CDR2 YFSETQ. This CDR3 region has 13 residues. The CDR3 spells CASRSGTGYGYTF. The DNA for the CDR3 is TGCGCCAGCAGATCCGGGACCGGCTATGGCTACACCTTC.

V and J are TRBV6-1 and TRBJ1-4; no definite D call. Trimming took 11 bases from V and 3 from J, leaving 19 bases between them. The CDR3 spans 15 residues. CDR1 is MNHNS, CDR2 SASEGT, per germline. The CDR3 region has the DNA TGTGCCTCTCTCCCGCCGGGTTTGGCTAATGAAAAACTGTTTTTT. Protein sequence: CASLPPGLANEKLFF.

The gene calls are TRBV5-1 and TRBJ2-1; D is undetermined. Germline loops: CDR1 SGHRS, CDR2 YFSETQ. The CDR3 has 14 residues. V was pared by 5 bases and J by 6 bases, with 15 bases between. The CDR3, as DNA: TGCGCCAGCAGTCATACCCTTAGCCCCAATGAGCAGTTCTTC. This gives the protein CASSHTLSPNEQFF.

This sequence joins TRBV5-4 and TRBJ1-2; D is undetermined. V lost 4 bases to trimming and J lost 8 bases, with 21 bases between them. There are 15 residues in the CDR3. Germline V gives CDR1 SGHNT, CDR2 YYREEE (reference sequence). CDR3 sequence reads: CASSGDRQPGHGYTF. CDR3 DNA: TGTGCCAGCAGCGGGGATCGGCAGCCGGGTCACGGCTACACCTTC.

The chain joins TRBV4-1 to TRBJ2-4; 8 bases are a match to TRBD2. Germline V gene sequence: CDR1 MGHRA, CDR2 YSYEKL. V shed 1 base and J 0 bases; nucleotides not matched to a gene: 8. The CDR3 is 18 residues long. The CDR3 spells CASSQGGASGPAKNIQYF. Here the CDR3 DNA reads TGCGCCAGCAGCCAAGGAGGAGCTAGCGGGCCAGCCAAAAACATTCAGTACTTC.

The chain combines TRBV6-1 with TRBJ1-1; 7 bases line up with TRBD1. V dropped 3 bases and J dropped 3; count of bases not matched to a gene: 1. The CDR3 length is 13 residues. Per germline, CDR1 MNHNS and CDR2 SASEGT. The CDR3, as DNA: TGTGCCAGCAGTGAGACAGGGTACACTGAAGCTTTCTTT. Its translation: CASSETGYTEAFF.

V is TRBV6-1 and J is TRBJ2-7, with a possible D match to TRBD2 (6 bases). The CDR3 spans 14 residues. Germline V lookup: CDR1 MNHNS, CDR2 SASEGT. V was shortened by 7 bases and J by 3 bases, with 16 bases between the two germline ends. The CDR3 DNA follows: TGTGCCAGCAATGGGACTCCACTGAACTACGAGCAGTACTTC. This sequence encodes CASNGTPLNYEQYF.

V gene TRBV13 combines with J gene TRBJ2-7; D is undetermined. V was pared by 2 bases and J by 0 bases, with 8 bases between. There are 14 residues in the CDR3. Germline CDR1 is PRHDT and CDR2 is FYEKMQ (reference sequence). The CDR3 protein is CASSLYWNSYEQYF. CDR3 in DNA: TGTGCCAGCAGCTTATACTGGAACTCCTACGAGCAGTACTTC. Based on the CDR3 plus reference TRBV13 and TRBJ2-7, the full variable domain is AAGVIQSPRHLIKEKRETATLKCYPIPRHDTVYWYQQGPGQDPQFLISFYEKMQSDKGSIPDRFSAQQFSDYHSELNMSSLELGDSALYFCASSLYWNSYEQYFGPGTRLTVT.

The chain combines TRBV29-1 with TRBJ2-7; maybe TRBD2 (5 bases). The CDR3 extends over 17 amino acids. Germline V gene sequence: CDR1 SQVTM, CDR2 ANQGSEA. The V gene lost 3 bases and the J gene lost 0 bases, with 21 bases spanning the gap. CDR3 loop: CSVDRLSATSFSYEQYF. CDR3 DNA: TGCAGCGTTGATCGGCTTAGCGCCACGAGCTTCTCCTACGAGCAGTACTTC.

This chain links TRBV7-9 with TRBJ2-5; D remains ambiguous. CDR1 and CDR2 (germline): SEHNR, FQNEAQ (reference sequence). Trimming took off 2 bases at V and 4 bases at J, with 20 bases between the two ends. The CDR3 extends over 17 amino acids. The CDR3, as DNA: TGTGCCAGCAGCTTAATTGGGGTTCTGGGTTTGAGAGAGACCCAGTACTTC. Its translation: CASSLIGVLGLRETQYF.

This clone was counted a single time. V and J are TRBV2 and TRBJ1-3; D is ambiguous. The ends were cut back, 4 bases at V and 1 base at J, with 14 bases in the middle. The CDR3 loop spans 16 amino acids. Germline CDR1 and CDR2: SNHLY and FYNNEI. The CDR3, as DNA: TGTGCCAGCAGTGGGGATTTGTGGAGTTCTGGAAACACCATATATTTT. Its translation: CASSGDLWSSGNTIYF. Filled out from reference TRBV2 and TRBJ1-3, the complete variable domain reads EPEVTQTPSHQVTQMGQEVILRCVPISNHLYFYWYRQILGQKVEFLVSFYNNEISEKSEIFDDQFSVERPDGSNFTLKIRSTKLEDSAMYFCASSGDLWSSGNTIYFGEGSWLTVV.

The V call is TRBV7-9, the J call TRBJ2-7; the D is unclear. Germline lookup yields CDR1 SEHNR and CDR2 FQNEAQ (reference sequence). CDR3 length: 15 amino acids. V lost 5 bases to trimming and J lost 2 bases, with 16 bases between them. The CDR3 DNA is TGTGCCAGCAGCGTAGGGTGGGCAGACACCTACGAGCAGTACTTC. Residues: CASSVGWADTYEQYF.

V gene TRBV7-3 combines with J gene TRBJ2-7; D unclear. Germline CDR1 SGHTA, CDR2 FQGTGA. The V end was cut by 3 bases, the J end by 0 bases, with 9 bases between. The CDR3 sequence is 14 residues long. The CDR3 nucleotides read TGTGCCAGCAGCTTCACGGCAAGCTCCTACGAGCAGTACTTC. Protein product: CASSFTASSYEQYF.

V gene TRBV4-3 combines with J gene TRBJ2-7, with a tentative D call TRBD1 (6 bases). Trimming took off 1 base at V and 2 bases at J, with 18 bases between the two ends. CDR1 is LGHNA, CDR2 YSLEER, per germline. The CDR3 has 17 residues. CDR3 DNA sequence: TGCGCCAGCAGCCAAGTTCTGACAGGCCGATTTACCTACGAGCAGTACTTC. It specifies CASSQVLTGRFTYEQYF.

V is TRBV7-9 and J is TRBJ2-2, with 13 bases aligning to TRBD2. The CDR3 loop spans 18 amino acids. With V trimmed by 5 bases and J by 0 bases, 6 bases remained unmatched. Germline V gene data show CDR1 as SEHNR and CDR2 as FQNEAQ (reference sequence). The CDR3 DNA sequence: TGTGCCAGCAGCGCTCCGACTAGCGGGAGGCCGAACACCGGGGAGCTGTTTTTT. It encodes CASSAPTSGRPNTGELFF.

The chain combines TRBV19 with TRBJ2-7; 9 bases are shared with TRBD1. With 11 bases clipped from V and 2 bases from J, the junction kept 10 bases outside the gene matches. Looked up from germline, CDR1 is LNHDA and CDR2 is SQIVND (reference sequence). The CDR3 covers 14 residues. The CDR3 loop reads CAVRTGTGPYEQYF. The DNA of the CDR3 is TGTGCCGTTCGGACCGGGACAGGGCCCTACGAGCAGTACTTC.

The chain carries TRBV6-1 and TRBJ2-7; D possibly corresponds to TRBD2 (5 bases). The CDR3 contains 14 residues. Germline V gene data show CDR1 as MNHNS and CDR2 as SASEGT. V was trimmed by 1 base and J by 4 bases, leaving 11 bases between them. The CDR3 is CASSEGIGRYEQYF. The DNA of the CDR3 is TGTGCCAGCAGTGAAGGTATAGGGAGATACGAGCAGTACTTC.